This entry is about one T cell receptor beta chain. Its antigen is unidentified. This entry is derived from a study of T cell responses to AZD1222 COVID-19 vaccine. Notes on the study in general: An increase in Spike-specific TCR breadth and depth was observed after two AZD1222 doses. Repertoires were obtained only post-peak T cell response. Baseline seropositives among AZD1222 recipients totaled only six or seven.

Per germline, CDR1 LNHDA and CDR2 SQIVND (reference sequence). V dropped 2 bases and J dropped 2; count of bases not matched to a gene: 10. The CDR3 is 17 amino acids. Measured with immunoSEQ multiplex PCR; TCRdb has only the in-frame clones, and not every one. The table has under 80,000 clones, about 91% seen once; the top ten hold about a fifth. The source of this sequence is an adult in good health. The rearrangement links TRBV19 to TRBJ2-3; 7 bases align to TRBD2. The specimen was peripheral blood, collected on day 0 of AZD1222 vaccination. The CDR3 DNA sequence: TGTGCCAGTAGTATAAAAGGACTAGGGTGGTTCACAGATACGCAGTATTTT. It encodes CASSIKGLGWFTDTQYF.